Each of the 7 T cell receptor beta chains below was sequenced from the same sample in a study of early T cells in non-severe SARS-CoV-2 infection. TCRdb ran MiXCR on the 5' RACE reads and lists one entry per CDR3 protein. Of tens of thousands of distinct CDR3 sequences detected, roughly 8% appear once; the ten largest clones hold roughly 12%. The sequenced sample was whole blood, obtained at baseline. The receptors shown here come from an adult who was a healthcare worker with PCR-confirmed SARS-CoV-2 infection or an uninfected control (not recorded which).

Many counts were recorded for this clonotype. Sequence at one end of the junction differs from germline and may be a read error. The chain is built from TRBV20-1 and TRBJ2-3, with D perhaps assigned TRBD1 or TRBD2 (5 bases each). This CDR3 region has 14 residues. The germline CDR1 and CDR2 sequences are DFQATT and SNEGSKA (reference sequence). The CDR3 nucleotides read TGCAGTGCTACCCACGGGACCCGCACAGATTCGCAGTATTTT. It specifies CSATHGTRTDSQYF.

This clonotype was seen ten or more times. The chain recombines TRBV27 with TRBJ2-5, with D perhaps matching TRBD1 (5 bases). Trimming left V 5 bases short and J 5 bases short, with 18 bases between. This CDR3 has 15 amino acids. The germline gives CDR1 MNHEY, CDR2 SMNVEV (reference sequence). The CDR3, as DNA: TGTGCCAGCAGTCCCGGACACACTCCGCAGGAGACCCAGTACTTC. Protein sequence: CASSPGHTPQETQYF.

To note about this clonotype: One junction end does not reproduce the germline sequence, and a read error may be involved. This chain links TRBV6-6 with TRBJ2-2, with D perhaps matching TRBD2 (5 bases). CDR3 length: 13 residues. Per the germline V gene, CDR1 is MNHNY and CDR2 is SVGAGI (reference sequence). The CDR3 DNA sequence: TGTGCCAGCAGTTACTCCCCCACCGGGGAGCTGTATTTT. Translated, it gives CASSYSPTGELYF.

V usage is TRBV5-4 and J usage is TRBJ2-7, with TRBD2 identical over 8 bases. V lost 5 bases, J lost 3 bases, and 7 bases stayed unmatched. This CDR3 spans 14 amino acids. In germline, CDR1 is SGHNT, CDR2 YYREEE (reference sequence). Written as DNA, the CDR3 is TGTGCCAGCAGTCCGAGCGGGAGACACTACGAGCAGTACTTC. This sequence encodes CASSPSGRHYEQYF.

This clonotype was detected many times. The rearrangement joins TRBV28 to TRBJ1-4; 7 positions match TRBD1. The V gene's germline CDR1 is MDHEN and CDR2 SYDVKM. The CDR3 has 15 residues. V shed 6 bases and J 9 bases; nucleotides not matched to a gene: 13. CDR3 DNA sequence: TGTGCCAGCAGATCCGACGGGACAGTGGGGAAAAAACTGTTTTTT. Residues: CASRSDGTVGKKLFF.

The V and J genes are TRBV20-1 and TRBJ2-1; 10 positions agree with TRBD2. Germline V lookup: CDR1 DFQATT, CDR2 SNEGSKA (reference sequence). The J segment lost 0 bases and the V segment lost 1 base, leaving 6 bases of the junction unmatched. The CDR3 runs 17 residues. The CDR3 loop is CSARVGSGGVSYNEQFF. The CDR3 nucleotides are TGCAGTGCTAGAGTAGGGAGCGGGGGGGTCTCCTACAATGAGCAGTTCTTC.

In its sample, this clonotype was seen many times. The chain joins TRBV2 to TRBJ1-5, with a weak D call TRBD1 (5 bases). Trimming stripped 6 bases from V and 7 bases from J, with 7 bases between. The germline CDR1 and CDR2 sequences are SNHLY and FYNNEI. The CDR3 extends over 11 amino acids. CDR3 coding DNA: TGTGCCAGCAGGGGGGGGCAGCCCCAGCATTTT. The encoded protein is CASRGGQPQHF.